These T cell receptor beta chains were read from a single sample in a study of tumor-infiltrating lymphocytes in oesophageal squamous cell carcinoma. TCRdb reanalysed the PCR reads using MiXCR and keeps one entry per CDR3 protein. The data show about 12,000 distinct CDR3 sequences, with 50% to 60% seen just once and 34% held by the top ten. The sequenced sample was esophageal tumor tissue. These receptors came from a female donor with esophageal squamous cell carcinoma. CDR3s include the opening cysteine and the closing phenylalanine or tryptophan. Fields, in order: V gene, clone size, D gene, CDR3 length, J gene, CDR3 protein, CDR3 DNA. The D gene is left open where the match is weak. Clone size is stated in some rows and not others, as once, few, many or a class when expanded.

V: TRBV7-6
size: large
D: TRBD2
length: 19
J: TRBJ2-1
CDR3: CASSFRTGTSGSSYNEQFF
DNA: TGTGCCAGCAGCTTCCGGACCGGGACTAGCGGGAGCTCCTACAATGAGCAGTTCTTC

V: TRBV6-1
size: medium-sized
D: TRBD1
length: 14
J: TRBJ2-1
CDR3: CASVPGTGLNEQFF
DNA: TGTGCCAGCGTTCCCGGGACAGGGCTGAATGAGCAGTTCTTC

V: TRBV7-3
size: NA
D: TRBD2
length: 17
J: TRBJ2-3
CDR3: CASSAKLETSGTDTQYF
DNA: TGTGCCAGCAGCGCGAAGCTTGAGACTAGCGGCACAGATACGCAGTATTTT

V: TRBV7-2
size: medium-sized
D: NA
length: 15
J: TRBJ1-1
CDR3: CASSLNTPQGSEAFF
DNA: TGTGCCAGCAGCTTAAACACCCCGCAAGGGTCTGAAGCTTTCTTT

V: TRBV7-2
size: NA
D: NA
length: 14
J: TRBJ2-5
CDR3: CASSLAATQETQYF
DNA: TGTGCCAGCAGCTTAGCAGCCACCCAAGAGACCCAGTACTTC

V: TRBV7-6
size: NA
D: TRBD2
length: 17
J: TRBJ2-7
CDR3: CASSLTGLAGGIYEQYF
DNA: TGTGCCAGCAGCTTAACAGGACTAGCGGGAGGGATCTACGAGCAGTACTTC

V: TRBV6-1
size: NA
D: NA
length: 14
J: TRBJ1-5
CDR3: CASRSRPTVRTQHF
DNA: TGTGCCAGCAGATCCCGACCCACCGTCAGGACCCAGCATTTT

V: TRBV7-2
size: NA
D: NA
length: 15
J: TRBJ1-1
CDR3: CASSPRTWQNTEAFF
DNA: TGTGCCAGCAGCCCTAGGACCTGGCAGAACACTGAAGCTTTCTTT

V: TRBV28
size: many
D: TRBD2
length: 15
J: TRBJ2-7
CDR3: CASMLGLAPSYEQYF
DNA: TGTGCCAGCATGCTCGGACTAGCGCCCTCCTACGAGCAGTACTTC

V: TRBV20-1
size: NA
D: TRBD2
length: 14
J: TRBJ2-1
CDR3: CSGGWASGNNEQFF
DNA: TGCAGTGGTGGGTGGGCTAGCGGGAACAATGAGCAGTTCTTC

V: TRBV7-6
size: NA
D: TRBD2
length: 15
J: TRBJ2-1
CDR3: CASSTGTSGIREQFF
DNA: TGTGCCAGCAGCACCGGGACTAGCGGGATCAGGGAGCAGTTCTTC

V: TRBV7-2
size: NA
D: TRBD1
length: 16
J: TRBJ2-3
CDR3: CASSLEGQGGSDTQYF
DNA: TGTGCCAGCAGCTTAGAGGGACAGGGGGGATCAGATACGCAGTATTTT

V: TRBV6-8
size: NA
D: TRBD1
length: 13
J: TRBJ2-2
CDR3: CASSVQGAGELFF
DNA: TGTGCCAGCAGCGTACAGGGGGCCGGGGAGCTGTTTTTT

V: TRBV6-8
size: NA
D: TRBD2
length: 13
J: TRBJ2-5
CDR3: CASTLAGEETQYF
DNA: TGTGCCAGCACTCTAGCGGGAGAGGAGACCCAGTACTTC

V: TRBV12-3/TRBV12-4
size: few
D: NA
length: 14
J: TRBJ2-1
CDR3: CASSWASVYNEQFF
DNA: TGTGCCAGCAGTTGGGCTAGCGTGTACAATGAGCAGTTCTTC

V: TRBV10-3
size: NA
D: TRBD2
length: 19
J: TRBJ2-5
CDR3: CAISDFPTSGRGGAETQYF
DNA: TGTGCCATCAGTGACTTTCCGACTAGCGGGAGGGGGGGGGCAGAGACCCAGTACTTC

V: TRBV6-1
size: many
D: NA
length: 14
J: TRBJ1-5
CDR3: CASSTGLSNQPQHF
DNA: TGTGCCAGCAGTACAGGGTTGAGCAATCAGCCCCAGCATTTT

V: TRBV7-8
size: few
D: NA
length: 14
J: TRBJ2-7
CDR3: CASSLAQGRYEQYF
DNA: TGTGCCAGCAGCTTAGCACAGGGACGCTACGAGCAGTACTTC

V: TRBV6-1
size: NA
D: NA
length: 14
J: TRBJ1-2
CDR3: CASSGRDSRNRYTF
DNA: TGTGCCAGCAGTGGACGGGACTCCAGGAATCGCTACACCTTC

V: TRBV7-2
size: few
D: TRBD2
length: 14
J: TRBJ2-1
CDR3: CASDPGGGYNEQFF
DNA: TGTGCCAGCGATCCGGGGGGGGGCTACAATGAGCAGTTCTTC

V: TRBV5-8
size: many
D: NA
length: 15
J: TRBJ2-3
CDR3: CASSLALTSADTQYF
DNA: TGTGCCAGCAGCTTGGCCCTTACTAGTGCAGATACGCAGTATTTT

V: TRBV19
size: NA
D: TRBD1
length: 16
J: TRBJ1-3
CDR3: CASSARDRRSGNNIYF
DNA: TGTGCCAGTAGTGCCCGGGACAGGCGCTCTGGAAACAACATATATTTT

V: TRBV12-3/TRBV12-4
size: medium-sized
D: TRBD1
length: 16
J: TRBJ2-5
CDR3: CASSWDRAGIQETQYF
DNA: TGTGCCAGCAGTTGGGACAGGGCCGGAATTCAAGAGACCCAGTACTTC

V: TRBV19
size: NA
D: TRBD1
length: 13
J: TRBJ2-5
CDR3: CASARGLQETQYF
DNA: TGTGCCAGCGCCAGGGGGCTCCAAGAGACCCAGTACTTC

V: TRBV4-1
size: few
D: NA
length: 15
J: TRBJ1-1
CDR3: CASSQVFRGDTEAFF
DNA: TGCGCCAGCAGCCAAGTCTTCCGGGGTGACACTGAAGCTTTCTTT

V: TRBV11-3
size: NA
D: NA
length: 15
J: TRBJ2-3
CDR3: CASSFRRGNADTQYF
DNA: TGTGCCAGCAGCTTCAGAAGGGGGAATGCAGATACGCAGTATTTT

V: TRBV28
size: few
D: NA
length: 11
J: TRBJ1-2
CDR3: CASSFNYGYTF
DNA: TGTGCCAGCAGTTTCAACTATGGCTACACCTTC

V: TRBV7-2
size: NA
D: TRBD2
length: 14
J: TRBJ2-5
CDR3: CASSFSGDFPGGYF
DNA: TGTGCCAGCAGCTTTAGCGGGGATTTCCCCGGGGGATATTTT

V: TRBV28
size: NA
D: TRBD2
length: 15
J: TRBJ2-1
CDR3: CASKISGGSRNEQFF
DNA: TGTGCCAGCAAGATTAGCGGGGGGTCTCGGAATGAGCAGTTCTTC

V: TRBV11-2
size: NA
D: NA
length: 14
J: TRBJ2-1
CDR3: CASSPRRIDSEQFF
DNA: TGTGCCAGCAGCCCCCGGCGCATTGACAGTGAGCAGTTCTTC

V: TRBV6-5
size: NA
D: TRBD2
length: 14
J: TRBJ2-7
CDR3: CASSTGEGGDEQYF
DNA: TGTGCCAGCAGTACGGGGGAGGGCGGCGATGAGCAGTACTTC